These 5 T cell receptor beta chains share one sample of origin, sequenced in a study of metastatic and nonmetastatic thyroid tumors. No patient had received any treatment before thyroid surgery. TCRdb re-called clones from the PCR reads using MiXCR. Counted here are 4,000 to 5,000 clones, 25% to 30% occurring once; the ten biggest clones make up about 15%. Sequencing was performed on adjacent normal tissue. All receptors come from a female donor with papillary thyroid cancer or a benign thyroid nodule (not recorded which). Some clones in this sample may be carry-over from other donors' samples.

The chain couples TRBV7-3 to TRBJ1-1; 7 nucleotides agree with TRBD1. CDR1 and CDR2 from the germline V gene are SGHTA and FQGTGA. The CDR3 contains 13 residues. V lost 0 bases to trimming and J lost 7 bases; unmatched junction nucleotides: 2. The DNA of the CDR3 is TGTGCCAGCAGCTTAACGGGGACAGATGAAGCTTTCTTT. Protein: CASSLTGTDEAFF.

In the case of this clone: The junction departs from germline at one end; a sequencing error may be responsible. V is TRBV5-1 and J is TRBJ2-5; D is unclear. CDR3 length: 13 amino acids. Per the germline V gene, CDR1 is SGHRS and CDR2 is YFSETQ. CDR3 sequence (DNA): TGCGCCAACAGCCCCTTACCTAGAGAGACCCAGTACTTC. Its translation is CANSPLPRETQYF.

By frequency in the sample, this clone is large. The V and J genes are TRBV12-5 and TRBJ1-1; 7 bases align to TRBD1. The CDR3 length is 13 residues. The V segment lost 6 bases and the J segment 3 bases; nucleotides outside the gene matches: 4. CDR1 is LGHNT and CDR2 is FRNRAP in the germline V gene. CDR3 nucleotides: TGTGCTAGTGGCTGGGACAGTCACACTGAAGCTTTCTTT. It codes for CASGWDSHTEAFF.

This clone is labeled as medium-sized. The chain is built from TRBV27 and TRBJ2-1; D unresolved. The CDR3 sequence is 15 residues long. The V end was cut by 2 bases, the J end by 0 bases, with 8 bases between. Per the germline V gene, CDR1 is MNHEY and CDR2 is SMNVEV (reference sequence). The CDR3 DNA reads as TGTGCCAGCAGTTTAAGACAACGCTCCTACAATGAGCAGTTCTTC. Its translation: CASSLRQRSYNEQFF.

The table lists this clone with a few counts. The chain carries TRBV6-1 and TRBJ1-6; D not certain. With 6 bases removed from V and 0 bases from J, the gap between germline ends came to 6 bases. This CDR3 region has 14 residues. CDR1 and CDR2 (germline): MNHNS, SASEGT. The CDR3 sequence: CASRGTSYNSPLHF. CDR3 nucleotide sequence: TGTGCCAGCAGAGGAACCTCCTATAATTCACCCCTCCACTTT.